Included here is one T cell receptor beta chain sequence, with context. Here immunoSEQ multiplex PCR was the method, and the copy in TCRdb shows in-frame clones only, minus some. The sample gives approximately 12,000 clones, 75% to 80% of which show up once; about three fifths is in the top ten. This entry belongs to a study of sequential checkpoint blockade in melanoma. Trimming removed 1 base from V and 2 bases from J, with 13 bases in between. The CDR3 covers 16 residues. The germline CDR1 and CDR2 sequences are MGHRA and YSYEKL. Treatment of the sample: randomized to nivolumab then ipilimumab (arm A) or the reverse (arm B). Patients had received no earlier DNA-damaging chemotherapy. From thawed PBMCs, live CD3+CD8+ cells negative for CD19 and CD56 were sorted.

The sequence was collected from a human donor with melanoma. Specimen: CD8+ T cells sorted from blood (inferred from file names), collected from a patient given nivolumab and ipilimumab in sequence. V and J are TRBV4-1 and TRBJ2-3; weak D call: TRBD2 (6 bases). The CDR3 protein is CASSQGGGYYTDTQYF. In DNA, the CDR3 is TGCGCCAGCAGCCAAGGGGGAGGATATTACACAGATACGCAGTATTTT.